The TCR beta chain described here comes from a study of shared clonotypes between healthy human individuals. The CDR3 covers 17 residues. The junction had 9 bases not matched to a gene; V was cut back by 4 bases and J by 2 bases. Germline lookup yields CDR1 MGHDK and CDR2 SYGVNS. Evenly divided among several immunoSEQ plates was the genomic DNA of each subset. The method was immunoSEQ multiplex PCR; TCRdb's version includes in-frame clones alone and lacks a portion of them. Of 2,500,000 or so clones in the sample, around 93% were seen once. This sequence joins TRBV25-1 and TRBJ1-5; 9 nucleotides line up with TRBD1. The TCR was taken from a man between 18 and 35 years old in good health. Some clones in this sample may be carry-over from other donors' samples. The sample consisted of naive CD4+ T cells from PBMCs. Indicated subset: CD45RA+ positively selected. For the CDR3, the DNA is TGTGCCAGCAGTGCTGGGACAGGGAGCCTAGGCAATCAGCCCCAGCATTTT. Amino acid sequence: CASSAGTGSLGNQPQHF.